These T cell receptor beta chains were read from a single sample in a study of blood T cell repertoires in COVID-19. Sequenced by immunoSEQ multiplex PCR; TCRdb stores in-frame clones only, minus some. The sample has 65,000 to 95,000 clones; 70% to 90% are singletons. Sequencing was done on a sample of peripheral blood. Receptors originate from a man between 65 and 80 years old with active or convalescent COVID-19. CDR3s leave out the opening cysteine and the closing phenylalanine or tryptophan. Each record gives: V gene, J gene, CDR3 protein.

TRBV19	TRBJ1-2	ASSLQGAGYGYT
TRBV2	TRBJ1-1	ASIDETGAEAF
TRBV4-2	TRBJ2-1	ASSQDSTYNEQF
TRBV5-1	TRBJ1-1	ASSLPSEAAF
TRBV30	TRBJ1-1	ALTPEEKAF
TRBV7-2	TRBJ1-2	ASSSRQPRIDGYT
TRBV20-1	TRBJ1-6	SASGTGDSPLH
TRBV3-1/TRBV3-2	TRBJ2-7	ASSSGQGIWSY
TRBV9	TRBJ2-1	ASSLIGQLNEQF
TRBV28	TRBJ1-2	ASSSGQGDYGYT
TRBV7-9	TRBJ1-4	ASSLIYGTAEKLF
TRBV7-9	TRBJ2-3	ASSPRGQLGTDTQY
TRBV5-1	TRBJ1-4	ASSLGDRAGNEKLF
TRBV6-5	TRBJ1-6	ASSWQDKGGSPLH
TRBV7-2	TRBJ1-6	ASSLDRGSYNSPLH
TRBV7-2	TRBJ1-3	ASSLRVAHSGNTIY
TRBV29-1	TRBJ1-2	SVDRVNYGYT
TRBV4-3	TRBJ1-6	ASSQGRGRFGSPLH
TRBV7-9	TRBJ1-5	ASSFGQGANQPQH
TRBV19	TRBJ1-1	ASIPADMNTEAF
TRBV6-2/TRBV6-3	TRBJ1-5	ASSSLGGRGQPQH
TRBV29-1	TRBJ1-2	SVGTGRGYT
TRBV5-1	TRBJ1-5	ASSLQGLWQPQH
TRBV2	TRBJ2-3	ALGTSGGRNTDTQY
TRBV11-2	TRBJ2-5	ASSRETGSRQETQY
TRBV10-3	TRBJ1-2	AISSQVNYGYT
TRBV19	TRBJ2-6	ASSKSRGSGANVLT
TRBV5-5	TRBJ1-6	ASSFKGGGALPIDSPLH
TRBV9	TRBJ2-5	ASSPGTAPQETQY
TRBV6-2/TRBV6-3	TRBJ1-5	ASSRDTQARYQPQH
TRBV5-4	TRBJ1-4	ASSSPTGPNEKLF
TRBV12-5	TRBJ2-2	ASGSSFTGELF
TRBV6-5	TRBJ1-3	ASSYGTGGNTIY
TRBV7-9	TRBJ1-2	ASSFSDRYANYGYT
TRBV5-1	TRBJ1-2	ASSEGQGNGYT
TRBV18	TRBJ2-2	ASSPPGRSNTGELF
TRBV19	TRBJ2-6	ASTPGQGARGANVLT
TRBV18	TRBJ1-6	ASSPRTGFDSPLH
TRBV2	TRBJ1-2	ASSEGRALSGYT
TRBV27	TRBJ1-1	ASSYDYTGNTEAF
TRBV5-5	TRBJ2-2	ASSLELHTGELF
TRBV9	TRBJ1-2	ASSVGAGDGYT
TRBV7-3	TRBJ2-5	ASSLGTGREETQY
TRBV12-3/TRBV12-4	TRBJ1-6	ASRLNSPLH
TRBV7-9	TRBJ1-2	ASSPKGGGSHGYT
TRBV6-5	TRBJ2-5	ASSWGREETQY
TRBV5-4	TRBJ2-7	ASSPRGSLTYEQY
TRBV12-3/TRBV12-4	TRBJ2-7	ASTNIAGYEQY
TRBV13	TRBJ1-2	ASSPDRSFNYGYT
TRBV18	TRBJ2-1	ASSPLINEQF
TRBV3-1/TRBV3-2	TRBJ1-5	ASSQSSGYNQPQH
TRBV18	TRBJ2-4	ASSPPGQQAKNIQY
TRBV11-2	TRBJ1-4	ASSSNRAPGEKLF
TRBV5-1	TRBJ2-5	ASLRGTSGETQY